This T cell receptor beta chain is drawn from a study of shared clonotypes between healthy human individuals. The CDR3 is 14 amino acids. Trimming took 2 bases from V and 5 from J, leaving 10 bases between them. Germline loops: CDR1 MNHNY, CDR2 SVGAGI (reference sequence). Only in-frame clones appear in the TCRdb table, and some are missing; sequencing was by immunoSEQ multiplex PCR. The table shows about 1 million clones, with about 76% occurring only once. This TCR was recovered from a man aged 18 to 29 in good health. J is TRBJ1-5 and V is TRBV6-6, with a possible D match to TRBD1 (6 bases). Sequencing was performed on memory CD4+ T cells sorted from blood. The subset: CD45RA-negative fraction. DNA for the CDR3: TGTGCCAGCAGTTACATGGGGGCGGATCAGCCCCAGCATTTT. Translation gives CASSYMGADQPQHF.